This T cell receptor (beta chain) was sequenced in a study of shared clonotypes between healthy human individuals. Study as a whole: Aged between 18 and 49, the donors were a couple of women and three men. General observations from the study: Among donors, the sharing of clonotypes was expected to be influenced by sequencing depth. Between a few donors, naive CD4 clonotypes were shared at a level of approximately 5%. Though the depth was large, rarefaction showed that sorted-subset sequencing was incomplete.

Comment on this clone: Antigen unknown.

Method: immunoSEQ multiplex PCR; TCRdb's copy keeps in-frame clones and lacks some. The table includes a few million clones, around nine tenths detected once. Deletions cut 6 bases from V and 6 bases from J, with 19 bases between. Germline CDR1 is MNHEY and CDR2 is SMNVEV (reference sequence). This CDR3 has 15 amino acids. J is TRBJ2-3 and V is TRBV27, with D maybe TRBD1 (6 bases). This TCR was recovered from a man younger than 35 in good health. Material: naive CD4+ T cells sorted from blood. The subset here: CD45RA+ positively selected. DNA of the CDR3: TGTGCCAGCAGGATGGGGACACTGTTTGGGGATACGCAGTATTTT. It translates to CASRMGTLFGDTQYF.